The 27 T cell receptor beta chains in this list originate from one sample, sequenced in a study of response to subunit inactivated influenza vaccine. MiXCR was run by TCRdb on the RT-PCR reads, yielding one entry per CDR3 protein. The sample shows around 710,000 distinct CDR3 sequences, about 14% of them seen only once. Sequenced material: PBMCs from blood, taken roughly 2 weeks before vaccination. The source of these receptors is a man between 45 and 60 years old who received an inactivated influenza vaccine.

The table lists this clonotype with a few counts. The V call is TRBV28, the J call TRBJ1-2, with 7 bases aligning to TRBD1. CDR3 length: 15 amino acids. With V trimmed by 1 base and J by 1 base, 3 bases remained unmatched. Per the germline V gene, CDR1 is MDHEN and CDR2 is SYDVKM. The CDR3 spells CASSLSPGGNYGYTF. CDR3 nucleotides: TGTGCCAGCAGTTTATCCCCAGGGGGTAACTATGGCTACACCTTC.

This clonotype was detected only a few times. The chain recombines TRBV20-1 with TRBJ1-3, with 8 bases matching TRBD1. CDR3 length equals 14 residues. Germline trimming cut 5 bases from V and 1 base from J; bases unmatched to any gene: 4. Germline CDR1 DFQATT, CDR2 SNEGSKA (reference sequence). CDR3 in amino acids: CSAWTGLSGNTIYF. CDR3 DNA: TGCAGTGCTTGGACAGGGTTATCTGGAAACACCATATATTTT.

V is TRBV4-2 and J is TRBJ2-7, with 12 positions matching TRBD2. Germline CDR1 is LGHNA and CDR2 is YNFKEQ. This CDR3 spans 18 amino acids. V lost 1 base to trimming and J lost 3 bases; unmatched junction nucleotides: 10. This chain's CDR3 is CASSQVSASGRAIYEQYF. As DNA, the CDR3 is TGTGCCAGCAGCCAAGTTTCGGCTAGCGGGAGGGCCATCTACGAGCAGTACTTC.

This clonotype was seen a few times. The chain couples TRBV5-1 to TRBJ1-3, with a possible D match to TRBD1 (6 bases). The CDR3 sequence is 17 residues long. The germline gives CDR1 SGHRS, CDR2 YFSETQ. The V gene lost 0 bases and the J gene lost 0 bases, with 13 bases spanning the gap. CDR3 in DNA: TGCGCCAGCAGCTTGGCCGCTGGACAGAGCTCTGGAAACACCATATATTTT. Its translation is CASSLAAGQSSGNTIYF.

This clonotype showed up just a few times. CDR3 amino acids: CASSQGLAGGLYEQYF. CDR3 DNA: TGTGCCAGCAGCCAGGGACTAGCGGGGGGGCTCTACGAGCAGTACTTC. The chain uses TRBV3-1 and TRBJ2-7; 16 bases are shared with TRBD2. After removal of 3 bases from V and 3 bases from J, the junction contained 2 bases not matched to a gene. The V gene's germline CDR1 is LGHDT and CDR2 YNNKEL (reference sequence). This CDR3 spans 16 amino acids.

The chain couples TRBV5-1 to TRBJ2-2, with 7 bases aligning to TRBD1. There are 15 residues in the CDR3. The V and J ends lost 4 bases and 7 bases, in that order; junction bases with no gene match: 10. Germline V gene lookup returns CDR1 SGHRS and CDR2 YFSETQ. The CDR3 coding sequence is TGCGCCAGCAGCGGAACAGGGGCGGGTGTCGGGGAGCTGTTTTTT. It is translated as CASSGTGAGVGELFF.

This clonotype has more than one count but fewer than ten. This sequence joins TRBV15 and TRBJ1-1, with TRBD1 matching over 10 bases. The CDR3 contains 15 residues. Germline CDR1 reads LNHNV; CDR2 reads YYDKDF (reference sequence). Losses at the gene ends were 2 bases for V and 11 bases for J; bases not matched to a gene: 11. Written as DNA, the CDR3 is TGTGCCACCAGCAGACGCGGACAGGGGGTTGTGGATGCTTTCTTT. Amino acids: CATSRRGQGVVDAFF.

A few counts support this clonotype. The chain combines TRBV7-2 with TRBJ2-7; TRBD1 is a possible D gene (6 bases). This CDR3 is 14 amino acids long. Germline CDR1 reads SGHTA; CDR2 reads FQGNSA. The ends were cut back, 5 bases at V and 2 bases at J, with 13 bases in the middle. CDR3 nucleotides: TGTGCCAGCAGCCCAGACAGGCCTGCCTACGAGCAGTACTTC. This codes for CASSPDRPAYEQYF.

This clonotype occurred a few times. V and J are TRBV7-9 and TRBJ2-7; 9 positions match TRBD1. This CDR3 is 15 amino acids long. CDR1 and CDR2 from the germline V gene are SEHNR and FQNEAQ (reference sequence). J lost 0 bases, V lost 4 bases, and 4 bases had no gene match. The DNA of the CDR3 is TGTGCCAGCAGCTCCCTGACAGGGGGCTCCTACGAGCAGTACTTC. As protein: CASSSLTGGSYEQYF.

The chain links TRBV20-1 to TRBJ2-3, with 9 bases aligning to TRBD2. CDR3 length: 15 residues. V lost 0 bases, J lost 0 bases, and 1 base stayed unmatched. The V gene's germline CDR1 is DFQATT and CDR2 SNEGSKA (reference sequence). The CDR3 reads CSAREGTSSTDTQYF. The CDR3 DNA is TGCAGTGCTAGAGAAGGGACTAGCAGCACAGATACGCAGTATTTT.

J is TRBJ2-1 and V is TRBV11-3; perhaps TRBD1 as D (5 bases). Looked up from germline, CDR1 is SGHNT and CDR2 is YENEEA. CDR3 size: 13 residues. V gave up 1 base and J gave up 6 bases, with 7 bases separating them. The DNA of the CDR3 is TGTGCCAGCAGCTTAGTTACAGGCAATGAGCAGTTCTTC. Its protein is CASSLVTGNEQFF.

CDR3 region: CASSSSSGGKTQYF. The CDR3 DNA is TGTGCCAGCAGCTCCTCTAGCGGGGGAAAGACCCAGTACTTC. The gene calls are TRBV7-2 and TRBJ2-5; 10 nucleotides agree with TRBD2. This CDR3 has 14 residues. CDR1 and CDR2 (germline): SGHTA, FQGNSA. J was trimmed by 6 bases and V by 4 bases; bases with no gene match: 5.

This clonotype was observed a handful of times. The chain is built from TRBV6-5 and TRBJ1-4; 10 nucleotides line up with TRBD1. Trimming removed 2 bases from V and 8 bases from J; junction bases left unmatched: 8. There are 16 residues in the CDR3. The germline CDR1 and CDR2 sequences are MNHEY and SVGAGI. The CDR3 bases are TGTGCCAGCAGTTACAAACCGGGACAGGGGAACGAAAAACTGTTTTTT. Its protein is CASSYKPGQGNEKLFF.

The sample holds many counts of this clonotype. This chain links TRBV6-4 with TRBJ2-3, with a tentative D call TRBD1 (7 bases). Germline-derived CDR1 and CDR2 are MRHNA and SNTAGT. The V gene lost 6 bases and the J gene lost 3 bases, with 16 bases spanning the gap. The CDR3 is made up of 15 amino acids. The CDR3 here is CASSESRGATDTQYF. The CDR3, as DNA: TGTGCCAGCAGCGAATCCAGGGGGGCTACAGATACGCAGTATTTT.

This clonotype was observed many times. The chain recombines TRBV11-2 with TRBJ2-2; D is perhaps TRBD1 (6 bases). Trimming took off 5 bases at V and 3 bases at J, with 13 bases between the two ends. The germline CDR1 and CDR2 sequences are SGHAT and FQNNGV. CDR3 size: 15 residues. The CDR3 region has the DNA TGTGCCAGCAGCCCCCGGACAGCTTACACCGGGGAGCTGTTTTTT. Translating gives CASSPRTAYTGELFF.

Many counts were recorded for this clonotype. The rearrangement joins TRBV5-1 to TRBJ2-2; D is undetermined. The CDR3 runs 15 residues. Trimming took off 0 bases at V and 0 bases at J, with 6 bases between the two ends. Germline V gives CDR1 SGHRS, CDR2 YFSETQ. CDR3 loop: CASSLGAANTGELFF. CDR3 sequence (DNA): TGCGCCAGCAGCTTGGGGGCAGCGAACACCGGGGAGCTGTTTTTT.

This clonotype was seen a few times. One end of the junction does not line up with germline, which may come from a read error. The V and J genes are TRBV20-1 and TRBJ2-1, with 8 bases identical to TRBD2. Germline V gene lookup returns CDR1 DFQATT and CDR2 SNEGSKA (reference sequence). CDR3 length: 15 residues. CDR3 sequence (DNA): TGCAGTGCCAGAGGACTAGCTTACTCCTACAATGAGCAGTTCTTC. This encodes CSARGLAYSYNEQFF.

V usage is TRBV18 and J usage is TRBJ1-6; the D gene is possibly TRBD1 (5 bases). CDR1 is KGHSH and CDR2 is LQKENI in the germline V gene. The CDR3 is 13 amino acids. Deletions cut 1 base from V and 8 bases from J, with 6 bases between. The CDR3 loop reads CASSPRGDSPLHF. The CDR3 region has the DNA TGTGCCAGCTCACCACGGGGGGATTCACCCCTCCACTTT.

The chain has TRBV20-1 and TRBJ2-5; D may correspond to TRBD1 or TRBD2 (6 bases each). The CDR3 has 14 residues. Germline CDR1 DFQATT, CDR2 SNEGSKA (reference sequence). With 2 bases removed from V and 3 bases from J, the gap between germline ends came to 13 bases. This CDR3 reads CSARSPEGEETQYF. In nucleotides, the CDR3 is TGCAGTGCTAGATCTCCGGAGGGGGAAGAGACCCAGTACTTC.

This clonotype has ten or more counts. The chain has TRBV15 and TRBJ1-2; D not certain. The CDR3 loop spans 14 amino acids. Germline V lookup: CDR1 LNHNV, CDR2 YYDKDF (reference sequence). The V end was cut by 0 bases, the J end by 8 bases, with 13 bases between. CDR3 in amino acids: CATSRDTEIRGYTF. The CDR3 DNA reads TGTGCCACCAGCAGAGATACCGAGATTAGGGGCTACACCTTC.

The genes are TRBV28 and TRBJ2-7; 14 bases align to TRBD2. J lost 3 bases, V lost 6 bases, and 4 bases had no gene match. The CDR3 totals 15 residues. Germline CDR1 is MDHEN and CDR2 is SYDVKM. The CDR3 loop reads CASRRTSGRNYEQYF. The DNA of the CDR3 is TGTGCCAGCAGGCGGACTAGCGGGAGGAACTACGAGCAGTACTTC.

This clonotype was detected only a few times. The chain joins TRBV7-2 to TRBJ2-7; D tentatively reads TRBD1 or TRBD2 (5 bases each). Germline V gene lookup returns CDR1 SGHTA and CDR2 FQGNSA. CDR3 size: 13 residues. Deletions cut 6 bases from V and 0 bases from J, with 9 bases between. The chain's CDR3 is CASRGPTSYEQYF. In DNA form, the CDR3 reads TGTGCCAGCAGGGGACCGACCTCCTACGAGCAGTACTTC.

This clonotype was observed a handful of times. The rearrangement uses TRBV4-1 and TRBJ2-1; tentatively, D is TRBD2 (7 bases). Germline CDR1 MGHRA, CDR2 YSYEKL. The CDR3 spans 16 residues. Trimming shortened V by 1 base and J by 0 bases, and 10 bases separated the two germline ends. CDR3 in DNA: TGCGCCAGCAGCCAAGGGAGGGGGGGCTCCTACAATGAGCAGTTCTTC. Its translation: CASSQGRGGSYNEQFF.

The table lists this clonotype with many counts. The chain employs TRBV5-1 and TRBJ1-6; D might be TRBD1 (5 bases). The length of the CDR3 is 15 residues. Trimming removed 2 bases at V and 9 bases at J, with 15 bases between. Germline CDR1 is SGHRS and CDR2 is YFSETQ. Here the CDR3 reads CASSLGAGSSSPLHF. The CDR3 DNA reads as TGCGCCAGCAGCTTAGGGGCCGGAAGTAGTTCACCCCTCCACTTT.

This clonotype was seen only a few times. The chain couples TRBV28 to TRBJ2-7, with D perhaps TRBD2 (8 bases). The CDR3 sequence is 16 residues long. The germline V gene encodes CDR1 MDHEN and CDR2 SYDVKM. V lost 2 bases, J lost 3 bases, and 17 bases lay in between. In DNA, the CDR3 is TGTGCCAGCAGTTTAGGGGGTAGCGGGGACAGCTACGAGCAGTACTTC. Residues: CASSLGGSGDSYEQYF.

This clonotype was detected only a few times. CDR3 DNA sequence: TGTGCCAGCAGTGAACAGGGGAGCACAGATACGCAGTATTTT. As protein: CASSEQGSTDTQYF. The V and J genes are TRBV6-1 and TRBJ2-3, with D possibly matching TRBD1 (6 bases). V gave up 2 bases and J gave up 0 bases, with 6 bases separating them. Germline assignment: CDR1 MNHNS and CDR2 SASEGT. This CDR3 comprises 14 residues.

Of note for this clonotype: Germline and junction disagree at one end, which may indicate a read error. The CDR3: CATGGSTDTQYF. DNA for the CDR3: TGCGCTACGGGAGGCAGCACAGATACGCAGTATTTT. The rearrangement links TRBV6-2 or TRBV6-3 to TRBJ2-3; TRBD2 matches at 7 bases. The CDR3 runs 12 residues. Per the germline V gene, CDR1 is MNHEY and CDR2 is SVGEGT.